Sequencing of this T cell receptor (beta chain) was carried out in a study of T-cell reconstitution after alpha-beta-depleted transplantation in children. V was clipped by 7 bases and J by 9 bases; unmatched bases: 12. Germline V lookup: CDR1 WSHSY, CDR2 SAAADI. CDR3 length: 15 residues. Preparation of the TCRbeta library was carried out with unique molecular identifiers. A single record per CDR3 protein comes from TCRdb applying MiXCR to the PCR reads. The table includes about 600,000 distinct CDR3 sequences, around 13% detected once. About this clonotype: No antigen is known for it.

Whole-study findings and limits: There were reportedly several hundred expanded graft clones from which alpha-beta T cells came about two months after transplant.

The chain recombines TRBV10-2 with TRBJ2-5; 12 positions agree with TRBD2. This clonotype was obtained from a male patient between 5 and 17 years old who had a stem cell transplant for acute myeloid leukemia, so the T cells may come from the graft donor. The sample here was PBMCs, mostly from graft donor cells, taken 360 days after TCRalphabeta/CD19-depleted stem cell transplant. The CDR3 spells CASTLGLAGLKAQYF. The DNA of the CDR3 is TGCGCCAGCACCTTAGGACTAGCGGGACTTAAGGCCCAGTACTTC.